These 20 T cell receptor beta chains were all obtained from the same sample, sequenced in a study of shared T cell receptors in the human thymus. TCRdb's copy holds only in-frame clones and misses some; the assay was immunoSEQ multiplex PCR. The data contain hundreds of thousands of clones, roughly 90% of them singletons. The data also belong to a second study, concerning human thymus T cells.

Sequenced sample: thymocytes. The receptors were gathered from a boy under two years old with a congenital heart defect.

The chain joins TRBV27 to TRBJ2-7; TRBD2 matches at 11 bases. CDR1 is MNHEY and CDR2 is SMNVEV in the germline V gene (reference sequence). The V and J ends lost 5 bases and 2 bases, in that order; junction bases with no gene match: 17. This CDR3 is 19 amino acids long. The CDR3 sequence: CASSPVAGGGQTEPYEQYF. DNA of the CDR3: TGTGCCAGCAGTCCCGTAGCGGGAGGGGGACAAACCGAACCCTACGAGCAGTACTTC.

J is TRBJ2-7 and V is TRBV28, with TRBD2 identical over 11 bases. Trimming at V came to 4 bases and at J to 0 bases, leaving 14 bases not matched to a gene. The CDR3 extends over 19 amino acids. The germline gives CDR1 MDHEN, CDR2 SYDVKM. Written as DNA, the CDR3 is TGTGCCAGCAGTTCTAGCGCCGTCCCTAGCGGGAGGCACTCCTACGAGCAGTACTTC. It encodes CASSSSAVPSGRHSYEQYF.

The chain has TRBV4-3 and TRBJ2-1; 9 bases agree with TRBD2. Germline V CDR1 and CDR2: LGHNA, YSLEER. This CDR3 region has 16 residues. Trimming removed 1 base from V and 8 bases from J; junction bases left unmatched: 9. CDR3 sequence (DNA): TGCGCCAGCAGCCAAGGGGCTAGCGGGGAGGGGGATGAGCAGTTCTTC. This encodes CASSQGASGEGDEQFF.

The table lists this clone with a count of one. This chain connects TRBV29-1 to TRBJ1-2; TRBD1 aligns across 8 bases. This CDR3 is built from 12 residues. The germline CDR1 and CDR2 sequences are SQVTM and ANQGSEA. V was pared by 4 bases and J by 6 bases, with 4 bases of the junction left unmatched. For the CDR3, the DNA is TGCAGCGTTGGCGGACAGGGAGATGGCTACACCTTC. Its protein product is CSVGGQGDGYTF.

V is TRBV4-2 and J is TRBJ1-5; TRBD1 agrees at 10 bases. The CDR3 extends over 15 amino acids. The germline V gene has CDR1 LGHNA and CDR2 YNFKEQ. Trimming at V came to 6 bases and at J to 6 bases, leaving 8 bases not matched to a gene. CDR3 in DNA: TGTGCCAGCAGTTTCGGGACAGGGGATCCTCAGCCCCAGCATTTT. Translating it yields CASSFGTGDPQPQHF.

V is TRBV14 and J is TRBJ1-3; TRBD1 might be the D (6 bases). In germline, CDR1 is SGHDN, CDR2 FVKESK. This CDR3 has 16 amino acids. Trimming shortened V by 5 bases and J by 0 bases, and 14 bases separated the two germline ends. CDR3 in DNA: TGTGCCAGCAGCGGGGCGGACAGCCTCTCTGGAAACACCATATATTTT. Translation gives CASSGADSLSGNTIYF.

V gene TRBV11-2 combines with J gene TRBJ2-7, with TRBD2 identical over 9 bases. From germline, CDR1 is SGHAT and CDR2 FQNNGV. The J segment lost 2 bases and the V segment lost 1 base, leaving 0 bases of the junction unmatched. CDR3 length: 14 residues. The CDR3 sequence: CASSLGGRAYEQYF. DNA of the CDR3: TGTGCCAGCAGCTTAGGCGGGAGGGCCTACGAGCAGTACTTC.

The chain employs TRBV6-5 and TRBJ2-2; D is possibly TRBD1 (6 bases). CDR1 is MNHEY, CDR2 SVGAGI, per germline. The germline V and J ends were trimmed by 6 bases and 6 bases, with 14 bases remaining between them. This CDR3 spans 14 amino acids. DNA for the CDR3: TGTGCCAGCAGCAGAACAGGGTCCGCCGGGGAGCTGTTTTTT. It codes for CASSRTGSAGELFF.

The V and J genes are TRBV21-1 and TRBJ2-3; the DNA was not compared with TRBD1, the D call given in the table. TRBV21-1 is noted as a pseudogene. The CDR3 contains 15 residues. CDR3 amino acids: CASSPHPTDTDTQYF. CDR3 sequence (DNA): TGTGCCAGCAGCCCCCACCCGACAGACACAGATACGCAGTATTTT.

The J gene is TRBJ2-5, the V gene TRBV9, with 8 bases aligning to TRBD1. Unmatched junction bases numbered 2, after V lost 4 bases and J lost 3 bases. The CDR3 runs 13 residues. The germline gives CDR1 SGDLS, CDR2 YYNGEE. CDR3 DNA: TGTGCCAGCAGCTCGGGACAGGAAGAGACCCAGTACTTC. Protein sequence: CASSSGQEETQYF.

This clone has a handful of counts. The CDR3 loop is CASSYSPQSADTQYF. DNA for the CDR3: TGTGCCAGCAGTTACTCCCCCCAGTCAGCAGATACGCAGTATTTT. The chain joins TRBV6-6 to TRBJ2-3; D remains unclear. Deletions cut 0 bases from V and 4 bases from J, with 11 bases between. The V gene's germline CDR1 is MNHNY and CDR2 SVGAGI (reference sequence). CDR3 length: 15 residues.

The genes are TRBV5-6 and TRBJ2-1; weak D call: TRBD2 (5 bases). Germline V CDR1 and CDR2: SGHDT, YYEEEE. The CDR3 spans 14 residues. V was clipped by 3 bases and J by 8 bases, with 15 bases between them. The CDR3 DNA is TGTGCCAGCAGCTGTGACGAACCGGGGTATGAGCAGTTCTTC. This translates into CASSCDEPGYEQFF.

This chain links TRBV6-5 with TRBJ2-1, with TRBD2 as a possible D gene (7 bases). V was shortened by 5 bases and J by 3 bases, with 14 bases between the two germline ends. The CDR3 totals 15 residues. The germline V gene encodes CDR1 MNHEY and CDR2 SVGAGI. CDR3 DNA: TGTGCCAGCAGTCGGGGGGCCATTTTCTACAATGAGCAGTTCTTC. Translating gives CASSRGAIFYNEQFF.

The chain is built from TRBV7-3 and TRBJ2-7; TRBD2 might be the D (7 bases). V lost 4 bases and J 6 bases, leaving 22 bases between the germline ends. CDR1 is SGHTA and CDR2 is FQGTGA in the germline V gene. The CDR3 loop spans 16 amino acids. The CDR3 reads CASSCAGANWNGEQYF. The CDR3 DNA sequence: TGTGCCAGCAGCTGTGCGGGGGCGAACTGGAACGGCGAGCAGTACTTC.

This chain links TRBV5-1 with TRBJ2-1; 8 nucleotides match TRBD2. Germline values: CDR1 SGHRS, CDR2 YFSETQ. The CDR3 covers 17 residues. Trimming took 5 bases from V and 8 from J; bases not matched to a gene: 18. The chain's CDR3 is CASRPPAGAGDLDEQFF. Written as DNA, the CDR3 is TGCGCCAGCAGACCCCCGGCAGGAGCGGGGGACTTGGATGAGCAGTTCTTC.

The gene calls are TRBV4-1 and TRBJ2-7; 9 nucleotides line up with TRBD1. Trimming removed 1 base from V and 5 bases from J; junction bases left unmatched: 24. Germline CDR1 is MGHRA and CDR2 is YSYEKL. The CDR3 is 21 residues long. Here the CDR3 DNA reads TGCGCCAGCAGCCAAGCCGTTCTCAAAGTGAAACCGGGACAGGGAGGGAACGAGCAGTACTTC. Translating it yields CASSQAVLKVKPGQGGNEQYF.

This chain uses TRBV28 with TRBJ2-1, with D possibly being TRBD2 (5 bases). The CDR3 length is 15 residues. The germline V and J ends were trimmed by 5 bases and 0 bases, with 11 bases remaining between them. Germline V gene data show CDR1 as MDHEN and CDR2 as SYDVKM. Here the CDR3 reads CASSERLSSYNEQFF. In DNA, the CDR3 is TGTGCCAGCAGTGAGCGGCTGAGCTCCTACAATGAGCAGTTCTTC.

CDR3 amino acids: CASSVRSRETPGELFF. The CDR3, as DNA: TGTGCCAGCAGCGTCCGGTCGCGGGAGACCCCCGGGGAGCTGTTTTTT. The rearrangement links TRBV2 to TRBJ2-2; 7 nucleotides line up with TRBD2. Per germline, CDR1 SNHLY and CDR2 FYNNEI. The CDR3 spans 16 residues. V gave up 6 bases and J gave up 6 bases; unmatched junction bases: 13.

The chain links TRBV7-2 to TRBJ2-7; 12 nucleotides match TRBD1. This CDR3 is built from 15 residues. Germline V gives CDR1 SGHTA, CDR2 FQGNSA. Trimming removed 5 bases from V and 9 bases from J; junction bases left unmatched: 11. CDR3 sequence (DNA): TGTGCCAGCAGCGGAACCGGGACAGGGGGCGGCGGGCAGTACTTC. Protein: CASSGTGTGGGGQYF.

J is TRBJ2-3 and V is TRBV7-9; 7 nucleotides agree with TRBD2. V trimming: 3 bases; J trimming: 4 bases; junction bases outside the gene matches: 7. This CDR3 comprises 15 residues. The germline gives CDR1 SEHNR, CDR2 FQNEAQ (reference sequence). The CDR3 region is CASSLKRDQADTQYF. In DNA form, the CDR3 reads TGTGCCAGCAGCTTGAAGCGGGATCAAGCAGATACGCAGTATTTT.